Listed below are T cell receptor beta chains from one sample, sequenced in a study of T cells in Graves' hyperthyroidism and ophthalmopathy. In TCRdb, the multiplex PCR reads were re-called with MiXCR into one record per CDR3 protein. The repertoire holds 400,000 to 550,000 distinct CDR3 sequences, with around 22% as singletons. The sequenced sample was blood. These receptors were taken from a woman aged 25-40 years with Graves' ophthalmopathy. Both conserved end residues are part of each CDR3. The D gene is left open where the match is weak. Clone size is shown for a subset of rows, as once, few, many or a class of expanded clone.

D gene	clone size	J gene	V gene	CDR3 DNA	CDR3 protein
TRBD1	.	TRBJ1-5	TRBV20-1	TGCAGTGCTCCCGGGACAGGGTTTGGCCCCGGTCAGCCCCAGCATTTT	CSAPGTGFGPGQPQHF
TRBD1	many	TRBJ1-1	TRBV6-2/TRBV6-3	TGTGCCACCAACAGGGGTGGGGCATGGGGCACTGAAGCTTTCTTT	CATNRGGAWGTEAFF
.	few	TRBJ1-1	TRBV30	TGTGCCTGGAGCGGACTGAGCTCTGAAGCTTTCTTT	CAWSGLSSEAFF
TRBD1	.	TRBJ2-1	TRBV2	TGTGCCAGCAGTGGGGACAGGGGAGCCAATGAGCAGTTCTTC	CASSGDRGANEQFF
TRBD1	few	TRBJ2-7	TRBV6-1	TGTGCCAGCACCCTGACAGGGGGGCCCTACGAGCAGTACTTC	CASTLTGGPYEQYF
TRBD1	many	TRBJ1-5	TRBV6-1	TGTGCCAGCAGGACGGACAGGGCAATAAGTCAGCCCCAGCATTTT	CASRTDRAISQPQHF
.	.	TRBJ1-2	TRBV20-1	TGCAGTGCTAGAGATGGAGCAGGGGCACACTATGGCTACACCTTC	CSARDGAGAHYGYTF
TRBD1	.	TRBJ1-6	TRBV6-2/TRBV6-3	TGTGCCAGCAGTTCGGACAGGGGGCGTATGAATTCACCCCTCCACTTT	CASSSDRGRMNSPLHF
.	.	TRBJ2-7	TRBV6-2/TRBV6-3	TGTGCCAGCAGCTCACCCGGGACGAAGGGGTACGAGCAGTACTTC	CASSSPGTKGYEQYF
.	many	TRBJ2-5	TRBV29-1	TGCAGCGTTGACCAGGGACAAGAGACCCAGTACTTC	CSVDQGQETQYF
TRBD1	.	TRBJ1-1	TRBV7-3	TGTGCCAGCAGCCGGACAGGTTTGGGCACTGAAGCTTTCTTT	CASSRTGLGTEAFF
.	few	TRBJ2-7	TRBV3-1	TGTGCCAGCAGCCAAGGTGGGATGTTCGGAGCGCGGTACTTC	CASSQGGMFGARYF
TRBD1	many	TRBJ1-5	TRBV7-2	TGTGCCAGCAGCTTAAGACCAGGGGGCGACCAGCCCCAGCATTTT	CASSLRPGGDQPQHF
.	many	TRBJ1-3	TRBV2	TGTGCCAGCAGTTATGACCGGGAGATATATTTT	CASSYDREIYF
TRBD1	.	TRBJ1-1	TRBV12-3/TRBV12-4	TGTGCCAGCAGCCCCAGTGCTACAGGGGGCGGAGCTTTCTTT	CASSPSATGGGAFF
.	many	TRBJ2-5	TRBV7-3	TGTGCCAGCAGCCCTTCAGGCGTCCAAGAGACCCAGTACTTC	CASSPSGVQETQYF
.	many	TRBJ2-7	TRBV3-1	TGTGCCAGCAGCCAACCTGGCTACGAGCAGTACTTC	CASSQPGYEQYF
.	many	TRBJ1-2	TRBV12-3/TRBV12-4	TGTGCCAGCAGTCCGGTTGGGGATTATGGCTACACCTTC	CASSPVGDYGYTF
.	many	TRBJ1-5	TRBV20-1	TGCAGTGCTACTGACGGGTACTATAGCAATCAGCCCCAGCATTTT	CSATDGYYSNQPQHF
.	.	TRBJ1-2	TRBV28	TGTGCCAGCAGACCGGGGCACGATGGCTACACCTTC	CASRPGHDGYTF
.	many	TRBJ1-1	TRBV19	TGTGCCAGTAGCTCTCGGGACTGGGCTTTCTTT	CASSSRDWAFF
.	many	TRBJ1-1	TRBV7-9	TGTGCCAGCAGCTTAGCATCTACAGAGGCTGAAGCTTTCTTT	CASSLASTEAEAFF
.	many	TRBJ2-5	TRBV20-1	TGCAGTGCTAGAGAATCTAGACCAGAGACCCAGTACTTC	CSARESRPETQYF
TRBD1	.	TRBJ1-2	TRBV6-4	TGTGCCAGCACCACCAGCGCCAGGGGGGGGAACTATGGCTACACCTTC	CASTTSARGGNYGYTF
.	many	TRBJ1-1	TRBV20-1	TGCAGTGCTTACGATGGGAACACTGAAGCTTTCTTT	CSAYDGNTEAFF
.	.	TRBJ1-2	TRBV12-3/TRBV12-4	TGTGCCAGCAGTCAACAGAGCTATGGCTACACCTTC	CASSQQSYGYTF
.	many	TRBJ1-2	TRBV6-2/TRBV6-3	TGTGCCAGCTCACCGGGGGACGGAATAAACTATGGCTACACCTTC	CASSPGDGINYGYTF
TRBD1	.	TRBJ2-5	TRBV6-2/TRBV6-3	TGTGCCAGCAGATTTCATCGGACAGGGGGTGGAGAGACCCAGTACTTC	CASRFHRTGGGETQYF
TRBD2	.	TRBJ2-2	TRBV28	TGTGCCAGCAGTTTATCAGTGCGGGAGGGAGTAGCCGGGGAGCTGTTTTTT	CASSLSVREGVAGELFF
.	many	TRBJ1-2	TRBV12-3/TRBV12-4	TGTGCCAGCAGTTTTGTTAGTACAGGAGACTACACCTTC	CASSFVSTGDYTF
.	many	TRBJ2-2	TRBV29-1	TGCAGCGTTGAAGATGCGGAAACGGAAGGGGCCGGGGAGCTGTTTTTT	CSVEDAETEGAGELFF
.	.	TRBJ1-1	TRBV5-5	TGTGCCAGCAGCTCAAATTCAGGGAGCACTGAAGCTTTCTTT	CASSSNSGSTEAFF
TRBD1	few	TRBJ1-1	TRBV30	TGTGCCTGGAGTGCCCCCAGGACAGGGCGGTATACTGAAGCTTTCTTT	CAWSAPRTGRYTEAFF
.	many	TRBJ1-5	TRBV18	TGTGCCAGCTCACCAAGTGGCTATAGCAATCAGCCCCAGCATTTT	CASSPSGYSNQPQHF
.	many	TRBJ2-7	TRBV27	TGTGCCAGCAGTCACAGGTTTGGGGCGTCCTACGAGCAGTACTTC	CASSHRFGASYEQYF
TRBD1	many	TRBJ2-7	TRBV12-3/TRBV12-4	TGTGCCAGCAGTTTACCGGGACAGATCTACGAGCAGTACTTC	CASSLPGQIYEQYF